One sample yielded the 31 T cell receptor beta chains listed below, sequenced in a study of a mutant IDH1 vaccine in newly diagnosed glioma. Specified time point: week 35, safety follow-up. Doses consisted of 300 ug of mutant IDH1 20-mer peptide each, paired with topical imiquimod. The table came from immunoSEQ multiplex PCR; TCRdb's copy has only in-frame clones and leaves some out. The profile covers around 50,000 clones, with around nine tenths appearing a single time and under 7.5% taken by the ten largest. What these receptors recognize is not known. The source material was PBMCs, sampled from a glioma patient whose treatment included an IDH1 peptide vaccine. The receptor source for this set is a woman between 40 and 55 years old with glioma.

The chain couples TRBV6-5 to TRBJ2-1; 10 nucleotides line up with TRBD2. Unmatched junction bases numbered 10, after V lost 5 bases and J lost 9 bases. This CDR3 is 15 amino acids long. Germline V lookup: CDR1 MNHEY, CDR2 SVGAGI. The CDR3 nucleotides are TGTGCCAGCAGTCCCGGCCTAGCGGGAGTAGGTGAGCAGTTCTTC. Amino acids: CASSPGLAGVGEQFF.

V gene TRBV9 combines with J gene TRBJ2-1; 7 positions match TRBD2. Germline CDR1 reads SGDLS; CDR2 reads YYNGEE. Trimming removed 4 bases from V and 8 bases from J; junction bases left unmatched: 12. CDR3 length: 15 amino acids. CDR3 residues: CASSRYGLVIDEQFF. The CDR3 region has the DNA TGTGCCAGCAGCCGATATGGACTAGTCATCGATGAGCAGTTCTTC.

The chain combines TRBV5-6 with TRBJ2-1; D is ambiguous. V was shortened by 0 bases and J by 0 bases, with 10 bases between the two germline ends. The CDR3 length is 16 residues. Germline CDR1 reads SGHDT; CDR2 reads YYEEEE. The CDR3 reads CASSLDQPDSYNEQFF. DNA for the CDR3: TGTGCCAGCAGCTTGGACCAGCCCGACTCCTACAATGAGCAGTTCTTC.

The rearrangement links TRBV7-2 to TRBJ1-2; D unresolved. V was shortened by 5 bases and J by 5 bases, with 21 bases between the two germline ends. This CDR3 region has 16 residues. Germline assignment: CDR1 SGHTA and CDR2 FQGNSA. CDR3 region: CASSRGQAGSGYGYTF. DNA of the CDR3: TGTGCCAGCAGCCGCGGGCAGGCTGGGAGTGGATATGGCTACACCTTC.

The chain carries TRBV5-4 and TRBJ2-7; D is unclear. The CDR3 spans 14 residues. V lost 0 bases, J lost 2 bases, and 9 bases lay in between. From germline, CDR1 is SGHNT and CDR2 YYREEE (reference sequence). Here the CDR3 reads CASSLATRPYEQYF. The CDR3, as DNA: TGTGCCAGCAGCTTGGCCACAAGACCCTACGAGCAGTACTTC.

The chain employs TRBV11-2 and TRBJ1-4; D gene unclear. The germline V gene has CDR1 SGHAT and CDR2 FQNNGV. Trimming cost V 5 bases and J 8 bases, with 18 bases left between them. The CDR3 totals 15 residues. As DNA, the CDR3 is TGTGCCAGCAGCCCAAGGTTACGGTGGCGGGAAAAACTGTTTTTT. Translation gives CASSPRLRWREKLFF.

The chain combines TRBV6-6 with TRBJ1-1; D is unclear. Germline CDR1 reads MNHNY; CDR2 reads SVGAGI (reference sequence). CDR3 length: 14 amino acids. Trimming took 2 bases from V and 3 from J, leaving 10 bases between them. CDR3: CASSYGQDYTEAFF. CDR3 bases: TGTGCCAGCAGTTACGGGCAGGACTACACTGAAGCTTTCTTT.

The chain carries TRBV7-2 and TRBJ2-3; 11 bases map to TRBD2. This CDR3 is 16 amino acids long. V lost 4 bases and J lost 1; bases outside the gene matches: 4. CDR1 and CDR2 (germline): SGHTA, FQGNSA. The chain's CDR3 is CASSSLAGGRTDTQYF. The CDR3 region has the DNA TGTGCCAGCAGCTCTCTAGCGGGGGGCCGCACAGATACGCAGTATTTT.

The chain couples TRBV2 to TRBJ2-7; no firm D call. CDR3 length: 13 residues. The germline CDR1 and CDR2 sequences are SNHLY and FYNNEI. V lost 6 bases and J 2 bases, leaving 11 bases between the germline ends. For the CDR3, the DNA is TGTGCCAGCAGCCGTTCGAACGCCTACGAGCAGTACTTC. Residues: CASSRSNAYEQYF.

Note on this clone: This sample also contains other DNA sequences that code for the same CDR3. CDR3 nucleotide sequence: TGTGCCAGCAGGGCGGGGGAGACCCAGTACTTC. It specifies CASRAGETQYF. V is TRBV6-5 and J is TRBJ2-5; tentatively, D is TRBD2 (6 bases). Trimming pared 6 bases from V and 5 bases from J, leaving 7 bases between. Germline lookup yields CDR1 MNHEY and CDR2 SVGAGI. The CDR3 spans 11 residues.

This CDR3 reads CASSGQIGQPQHF. CDR3 nucleotide sequence: TGTGCCAGCAGTGGACAGATAGGTCAGCCCCAGCATTTT. The chain carries TRBV2 and TRBJ1-5; tentatively, D is TRBD1 (5 bases). V was trimmed by 4 bases and J by 6 bases, leaving 10 bases between them. Germline V gene sequence: CDR1 SNHLY, CDR2 FYNNEI. The CDR3 has 13 residues.

The chain couples TRBV7-9 to TRBJ2-2, with D uncertain. The V gene lost 1 base and the J gene lost 7 bases, with 4 bases spanning the gap. The CDR3 spans 12 residues. In germline, CDR1 is SEHNR, CDR2 FQNEAQ (reference sequence). In DNA form, the CDR3 reads TGTGCCAGCAGCTTAGATGTCGGGGAGCTGTTTTTT. This sequence encodes CASSLDVGELFF.

This clone turned up a few times. This rearrangement joins TRBV29-1 to TRBJ1-1, with 8 bases identical to TRBD1. Germline V gene lookup returns CDR1 SQVTM and CDR2 ANQGSEA. This CDR3 has 13 residues. V shed 5 bases, J shed 8 bases, and the junction held 10 bases outside the gene matches. The CDR3: CSVNQGQASEAFF. In DNA form, the CDR3 reads TGCAGCGTTAATCAGGGACAGGCAAGCGAAGCTTTCTTT. The full variable domain, rest sourced from reference TRBV29-1 and TRBJ1-1, is SAVISQKPSRDICQRGTSLTIQCQVDSQVTMMFWYRQQPGQSLTLIATANQGSEATYESGFVIDKFPISRPNLTFSTLTVSNMSPEDSSIYLCSVNQGQASEAFFGQGTRLTVV.

The gene calls are TRBV7-9 and TRBJ2-5, with 8 bases aligning to TRBD2. The CDR3 is made up of 17 amino acids. CDR1 and CDR2 (germline): SEHNR, FQNEAQ (reference sequence). The V segment lost 5 bases and the J segment 3 bases; nucleotides outside the gene matches: 14. CDR3 nucleotide sequence: TGTGCCAGCAGCCCCGGAATAGCGGGAAGTCGGGAAGAGACCCAGTACTTC. This gives the protein CASSPGIAGSREETQYF.

The chain joins TRBV10-3 to TRBJ1-1; TRBD1 matches 11 bases. J was trimmed by 0 bases and V by 9 bases; bases with no gene match: 6. The CDR3 covers 15 residues. Per germline, CDR1 ENHRY and CDR2 SYGVKD. Here the CDR3 DNA reads TGTGCCATAGCCGGGACAGGGGGATTGAACACTGAAGCTTTCTTT. Residues: CAIAGTGGLNTEAFF.

The chain couples TRBV11-2 to TRBJ1-1; weak D call: TRBD1 (6 bases). Germline-derived CDR1 and CDR2 are SGHAT and FQNNGV. V was pared by 2 bases and J by 0 bases, with 7 bases between. CDR3 size: 14 residues. The CDR3 reads CASSLTGLNTEAFF. DNA for the CDR3: TGTGCCAGCAGCTTAACAGGGCTGAACACTGAAGCTTTCTTT. Combining the CDR3 with reference TRBV11-2 and TRBJ1-1 gives the whole variable domain EAGVAQSPRYKIIEKRQSVAFWCNPISGHATLYWYQQILGQGPKLLIQFQNNGVVDDSQLPKDRFSAERLKGVDSTLKIQPAKLEDSAVYLCASSLTGLNTEAFFGQGTRLTVV.

The CDR3 DNA reads TGCGCCAGCAGCCAAGATTATTTGCAGGGGTACGGCTACACCTTC. This codes for CASSQDYLQGYGYTF. The chain joins TRBV4-3 to TRBJ1-2, with D maybe TRBD1 (6 bases). The CDR3 extends over 15 amino acids. The germline CDR1 and CDR2 sequences are LGHNA and YSLEER. Trimming shortened V by 0 bases and J by 8 bases, and 16 bases separated the two germline ends.

The chain has TRBV18 and TRBJ2-2, with TRBD1 identical over 7 bases. From germline, CDR1 is KGHSH and CDR2 LQKENI. This CDR3 contains 16 residues. Trimming removed 2 bases from V and 2 bases from J; junction bases left unmatched: 5. The CDR3 DNA sequence: TGTGCCAGCTCACCAGAACAGGGGACAAACACCGGGGAGCTGTTTTTT. The encoded protein is CASSPEQGTNTGELFF.

The V and J genes are TRBV7-6 and TRBJ2-2; TRBD2 might be the D (6 bases). Germline V gene data show CDR1 as SGHVS and CDR2 as FNYEAQ. The germline V and J ends were trimmed by 1 base and 6 bases, with 12 bases remaining between them. CDR3 length: 15 amino acids. This CDR3 is CASSLGSGGAGELFF. CDR3 nucleotides: TGTGCCAGCAGCTTAGGTAGCGGTGGTGCCGGGGAGCTGTTTTTT.

This chain connects TRBV6-5 to TRBJ2-7, with 10 bases lining up with TRBD1. The germline V gene has CDR1 MNHEY and CDR2 SVGAGI. Unmatched junction bases numbered 1, after V lost 2 bases and J lost 3 bases. This CDR3 spans 14 amino acids. CDR3 DNA: TGTGCCAGCAGTTACAGGGACAGGGGCTACGAGCAGTACTTC. Its translation is CASSYRDRGYEQYF.

The chain carries TRBV5-1 and TRBJ2-5; 9 bases are shared with TRBD1. The germline V gene has CDR1 SGHRS and CDR2 YFSETQ. Trimming took 4 bases from V and 1 from J; bases not matched to a gene: 8. The CDR3 sequence is 16 residues long. The CDR3 loop reads CASSRPGTGLQETQYF. CDR3 sequence (DNA): TGCGCCAGCAGCCGGCCCGGGACAGGGCTCCAAGAGACCCAGTACTTC.

The rearrangement joins TRBV15 to TRBJ2-5, with D possibly TRBD1 on 5 matching bases. Germline CDR1 LNHNV, CDR2 YYDKDF (reference sequence). V dropped 1 base and J dropped 3 bases, with 9 bases sitting between them. The CDR3 is 14 amino acids. The CDR3 spells CATSRVGAKETQYF. The CDR3 DNA reads TGTGCCACCAGCAGAGTAGGGGCAAAAGAGACCCAGTACTTC.

The V gene is TRBV19, the J gene TRBJ2-1, with D tentatively TRBD1 (7 bases). CDR1 and CDR2 from the germline V gene are LNHDA and SQIVND (reference sequence). Between the trimmed V and J ends, which lost 5 bases and 2 bases, there was a span of 16 bases. The CDR3 consists of 16 residues. Here the CDR3 DNA reads TGTGCCAGTAGTCTCCAGGGGGGAGTCGCCTACAATGAGCAGTTCTTC. Its protein product is CASSLQGGVAYNEQFF.

The chain joins TRBV4-1 to TRBJ1-4; maybe TRBD1 (5 bases). V was clipped by 3 bases and J by 4 bases, with 9 bases between them. The CDR3 runs 14 residues. Germline V gene sequence: CDR1 MGHRA, CDR2 YSYEKL. CDR3 bases: TGCGCCAGCAGCCAGGCAGGGTTTAATGAAAAACTGTTTTTT. This translates into CASSQAGFNEKLFF.

The V call is TRBV5-8, the J call TRBJ1-4, with D maybe TRBD1 (6 bases). Germline CDR1 reads SGHTS; CDR2 reads YDEGEE. The V end was cut by 4 bases, the J end by 4 bases, with 26 bases between. The CDR3 loop spans 19 amino acids. The DNA of the CDR3 is TGTGCCAGCAGCACGGGGGCCCTCTACAGACGGGCCGATAATGAAAAACTGTTTTTT. Translating gives CASSTGALYRRADNEKLFF.

The chain is built from TRBV19 and TRBJ2-7; 10 positions agree with TRBD2. Germline-derived CDR1 and CDR2 are LNHDA and SQIVND (reference sequence). J lost 2 bases, V lost 6 bases, and 7 bases had no gene match. The CDR3 runs to 15 residues. The CDR3 DNA follows: TGTGCCAGTAGCTTTACGAGCGGGGGGGCCTACGAGCAGTACTTC. Translated, it gives CASSFTSGGAYEQYF.

The chain is built from TRBV6-6 and TRBJ2-7; D unresolved. The CDR3 has 14 residues. The V end was cut by 6 bases, the J end by 3 bases, with 15 bases between. Per the germline V gene, CDR1 is MNHNY and CDR2 is SVGAGI (reference sequence). CDR3 sequence: CASSPLDLGYEQYF. DNA for the CDR3: TGTGCCAGCAGCCCCCTTGATTTAGGCTACGAGCAGTACTTC.

The chain recombines TRBV29-1 with TRBJ1-1, with no clear D. The CDR3 loop spans 11 amino acids. CDR1 SQVTM and CDR2 ANQGSEA come from the germline V gene. V lost 3 bases and J lost 0, with 2 bases in between. CDR3 bases: TGCAGCGTTGAGATGAACACTGAAGCTTTCTTT. Protein: CSVEMNTEAFF.

The chain has TRBV10-2 and TRBJ1-5; no firm D call. Germline V gene lookup returns CDR1 WSHSY and CDR2 SAAADI. The CDR3 has 13 amino acids. V dropped 6 bases and J dropped 2 bases, with 8 bases sitting between them. As DNA, the CDR3 is TGCGCCAGCAGCGATCTGCGCAATCAGCCCCAGCATTTT. It codes for CASSDLRNQPQHF.

The rearrangement uses TRBV11-3 and TRBJ2-1, with 8 bases matching TRBD2. Germline V gene lookup returns CDR1 SGHNT and CDR2 YENEEA. The CDR3 runs to 16 residues. V lost 5 bases and J lost 7; bases outside the gene matches: 13. The CDR3 DNA follows: TGTGCCAGCAGCCCAGACGGGGGGGGCCGGGGGAATGAGCAGTTCTTC. Its translation: CASSPDGGGRGNEQFF.

This clone came up a few times. The CDR3 reads CASSVQGDTEAFF. DNA for the CDR3: TGTGCCAGCTCTGTACAGGGGGACACTGAAGCTTTCTTT. This chain connects TRBV18 to TRBJ1-1; TRBD1 matches 8 bases. There are 13 residues in the CDR3. From germline, CDR1 is KGHSH and CDR2 LQKENI. V dropped 6 bases and J dropped 3; count of bases not matched to a gene: 3.